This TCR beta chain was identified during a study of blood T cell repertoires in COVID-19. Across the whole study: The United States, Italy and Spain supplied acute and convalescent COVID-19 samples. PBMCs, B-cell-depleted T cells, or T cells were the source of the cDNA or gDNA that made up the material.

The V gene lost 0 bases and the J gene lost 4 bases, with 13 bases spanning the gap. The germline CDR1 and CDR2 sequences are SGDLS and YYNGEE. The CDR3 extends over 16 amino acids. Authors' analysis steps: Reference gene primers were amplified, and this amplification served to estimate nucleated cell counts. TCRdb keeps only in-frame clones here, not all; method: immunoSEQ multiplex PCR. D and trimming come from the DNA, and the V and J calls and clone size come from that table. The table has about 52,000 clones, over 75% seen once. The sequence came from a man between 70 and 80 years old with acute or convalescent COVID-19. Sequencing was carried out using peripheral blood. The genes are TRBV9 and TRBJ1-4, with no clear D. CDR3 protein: CASSVATWRNNEKLFF. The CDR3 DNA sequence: TGTGCCAGCAGCGTAGCTACATGGCGGAATAATGAAAAACTGTTTTTT.